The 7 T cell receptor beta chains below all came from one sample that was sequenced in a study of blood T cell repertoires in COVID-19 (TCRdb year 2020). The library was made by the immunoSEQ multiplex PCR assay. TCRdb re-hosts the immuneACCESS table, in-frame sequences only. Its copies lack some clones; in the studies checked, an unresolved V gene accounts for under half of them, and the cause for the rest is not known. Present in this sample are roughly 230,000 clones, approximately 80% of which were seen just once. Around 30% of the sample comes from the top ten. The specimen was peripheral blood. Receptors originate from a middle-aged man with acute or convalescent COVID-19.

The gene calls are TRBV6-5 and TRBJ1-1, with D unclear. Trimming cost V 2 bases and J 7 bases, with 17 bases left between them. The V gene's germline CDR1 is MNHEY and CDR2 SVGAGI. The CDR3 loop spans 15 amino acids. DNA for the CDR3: TGTGCCAGCAGTTACGGTGTAGGAGGGCACGATGAAGCTTTCTTT. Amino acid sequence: CASSYGVGGHDEAFF.

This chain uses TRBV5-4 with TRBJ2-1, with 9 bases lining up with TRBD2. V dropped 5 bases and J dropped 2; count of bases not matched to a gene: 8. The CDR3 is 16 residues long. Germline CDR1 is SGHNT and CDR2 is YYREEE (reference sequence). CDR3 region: CASSSISGSAYNEQFF. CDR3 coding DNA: TGTGCCAGCAGTTCTATTAGCGGGAGCGCCTACAATGAGCAGTTCTTC.

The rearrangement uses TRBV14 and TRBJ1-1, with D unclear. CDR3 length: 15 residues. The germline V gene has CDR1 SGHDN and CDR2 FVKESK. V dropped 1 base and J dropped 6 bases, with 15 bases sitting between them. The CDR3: CASSQGGPPVAEAFF. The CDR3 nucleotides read TGTGCCAGCAGCCAAGGCGGTCCCCCGGTCGCTGAAGCTTTCTTT.

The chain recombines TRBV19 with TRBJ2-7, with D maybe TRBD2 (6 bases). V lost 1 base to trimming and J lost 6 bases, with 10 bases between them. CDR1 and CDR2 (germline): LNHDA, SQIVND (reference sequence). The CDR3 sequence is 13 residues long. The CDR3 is CASSIATEGEQYF. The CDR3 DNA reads TGTGCCAGTAGTATAGCTACGGAGGGCGAGCAGTACTTC.

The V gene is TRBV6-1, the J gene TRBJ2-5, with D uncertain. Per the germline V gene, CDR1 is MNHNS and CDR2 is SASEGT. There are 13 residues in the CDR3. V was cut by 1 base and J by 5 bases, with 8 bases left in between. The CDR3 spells CASSEGERETQYF. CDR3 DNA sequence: TGTGCCAGCAGTGAAGGCGAGAGGGAGACCCAGTACTTC.

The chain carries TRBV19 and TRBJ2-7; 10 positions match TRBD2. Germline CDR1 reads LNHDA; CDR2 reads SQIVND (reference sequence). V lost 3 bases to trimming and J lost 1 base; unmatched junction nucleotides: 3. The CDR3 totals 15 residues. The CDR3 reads CASSMEAGGSYEQYF. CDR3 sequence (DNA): TGTGCCAGTAGTATGGAAGCGGGAGGGTCCTACGAGCAGTACTTC.

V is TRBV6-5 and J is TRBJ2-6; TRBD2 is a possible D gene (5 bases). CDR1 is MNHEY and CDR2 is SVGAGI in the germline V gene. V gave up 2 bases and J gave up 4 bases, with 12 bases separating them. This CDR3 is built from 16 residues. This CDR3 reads CASSYEGSVGANVLTF. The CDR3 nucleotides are TGTGCCAGCAGTTACGAAGGGAGCGTAGGGGCCAACGTCCTGACTTTC.